Presented here are 32 T cell receptor beta chains from one specimen sequenced in a study of cytomegalovirus exposure and HLA in healthy donors. The PCR contained 60 Vbeta and 13 Jbeta primers. Using immunoSEQ multiplex PCR, the repertoire was profiled, and TCRdb retains in-frame clones only, with some absent. This sample carries about 96,000 clones, 65% to 75% of them seen once, and the ten largest clones take about 14%. The sequenced material came from PBMCs. The receptors stem from a woman between 65 and 79 years old in good health and CMV-seropositive.

The chain carries TRBV6-1 and TRBJ2-2, with a weak D call TRBD2 (5 bases). The CDR3 covers 15 residues. V was shortened by 6 bases and J by 3 bases, with 14 bases between the two germline ends. The V gene's germline CDR1 is MNHNS and CDR2 SASEGT. CDR3 sequence: CASRRGPVDTGELFF. The CDR3 DNA sequence: TGTGCCAGCAGGAGAGGGCCGGTCGACACCGGGGAGCTGTTTTTT.

CDR3 amino acids: CASSPGQGAREQYF. In nucleotides, the CDR3 is TGTGCCAGCAGCCCCGGACAGGGGGCAAGAGAGCAGTACTTC. V gene TRBV11-2 combines with J gene TRBJ2-7; 11 nucleotides match TRBD1. The J segment lost 7 bases and the V segment lost 5 bases, leaving 7 bases of the junction unmatched. Germline CDR1 is SGHAT and CDR2 is FQNNGV. The CDR3 spans 14 residues.

This clone has more than one count but fewer than ten. This chain joins TRBV5-6 and TRBJ1-5; no reliable D call. Germline values: CDR1 SGHDT, CDR2 YYEEEE. V was shortened by 0 bases and J by 1 base, with 11 bases between the two germline ends. This CDR3 region has 16 residues. CDR3 nucleotide sequence: TGTGCCAGCAGCTTGGGGGCTCGGCTAAGCAATCAGCCCCAGCATTTT. It yields the protein CASSLGARLSNQPQHF.

CDR3 DNA: TGTGCCAGCAGTCGGGGACAGGGATATGGCGAGCAGTACTTC. This translates into CASSRGQGYGEQYF. The V and J genes are TRBV6-1 and TRBJ2-7; 9 bases align to TRBD1. There are 14 residues in the CDR3. Looked up from germline, CDR1 is MNHNS and CDR2 is SASEGT. V was pared by 5 bases and J by 6 bases, with 8 bases of the junction left unmatched.

The rearrangement uses TRBV27 and TRBJ1-4, with TRBD1 as a possible D gene (5 bases). This CDR3 contains 15 residues. Trimming removed 3 bases at V and 5 bases at J, with 13 bases between. Germline assignment: CDR1 MNHEY and CDR2 SMNVEV (reference sequence). CDR3 DNA: TGTGCCAGCAGTTTCCTCCTCGGGGGAAATGAAAAACTGTTTTTT. Encoded protein: CASSFLLGGNEKLFF.

The chain has TRBV5-1 and TRBJ2-7, with 13 nucleotides matching TRBD2. V lost 0 bases and J lost 4; bases outside the gene matches: 4. The CDR3 covers 16 residues. Germline V gene lookup returns CDR1 SGHRS and CDR2 YFSETQ. The CDR3 spells CASSLGTSGSGYEQYF. The CDR3 region has the DNA TGCGCCAGCAGCTTGGGGACTAGCGGGAGCGGGTACGAGCAGTACTTC. Using reference TRBV5-1 and TRBJ2-7 for the parts outside the CDR3, the full variable domain is KAGVTQTPRYLIKTRGQQVTLSCSPISGHRSVSWYQQTPGQGLQFLFEYFSETQRNKGNFPGRFSGRQFSNSRSEMNVSTLELGDSALYLCASSLGTSGSGYEQYFGPGTRLTVT.

This sequence joins TRBV5-8 and TRBJ1-2, with a weak D call TRBD1 (5 bases). Germline assignment: CDR1 SGHTS and CDR2 YDEGEE. This CDR3 contains 13 residues. V lost 3 bases, J lost 4 bases, and 10 bases lay in between. The CDR3 bases are TGTGCCAGCAGCTCAAGACAGTTCTATGGCTACACCTTC. Encoded protein: CASSSRQFYGYTF.

The chain couples TRBV2 to TRBJ2-4; tentatively, D is TRBD1 (5 bases). The CDR3 loop spans 16 amino acids. The V end lost 1 base, the J end lost 3 bases, and 13 bases lay between the germline ends. The germline CDR1 and CDR2 sequences are SNHLY and FYNNEI. The CDR3 DNA follows: TGTGCCAGCAGTGAAGGGACAATCCAAGGCAAAAACATTCAGTACTTC. Protein product: CASSEGTIQGKNIQYF.

The genes are TRBV7-8 and TRBJ2-7; 8 nucleotides match TRBD1. Trimming removed 5 bases from V and 3 bases from J; junction bases left unmatched: 12. Germline V lookup: CDR1 SGHVS, CDR2 FQNEAQ. The length of the CDR3 is 16 residues. The CDR3 DNA follows: TGTGCCAGCAGCCCGGGACAGGCCCTACGGGGCTACGAGCAGTACTTC. This translates into CASSPGQALRGYEQYF. The whole variable domain, remainder taken from reference TRBV7-8 and TRBJ2-7, is GAGVSQSPRYKVAKRGQDVALRCDPISGHVSLFWYQQALGQGPEFLTYFQNEAQLDKSGLPSDRFFAERPEGSVSTLKIQRTQQEDSAVYLCASSPGQALRGYEQYFGPGTRLTVT.

The chain employs TRBV19 and TRBJ1-5, with 8 bases matching TRBD1. The germline V gene encodes CDR1 LNHDA and CDR2 SQIVND (reference sequence). The V gene end was trimmed by 7 bases and the J gene end by 2 bases; junction bases not matched to a gene: 4. This CDR3 is built from 14 residues. CDR3 loop: CASTLTGGNQPQHF. DNA for the CDR3: TGTGCCAGTACCCTGACAGGGGGCAATCAGCCCCAGCATTTT. Using reference TRBV19 and TRBJ1-5 for the parts outside the CDR3, the full variable domain is DGGITQSPKYLFRKEGQNVTLSCEQNLNHDAMYWYRQDPGQGLRLIYYSQIVNDFQKGDIAEGYSVSREKKESFPLTVTSAQKNPTAFYLCASTLTGGNQPQHFGDGTRLSIL.

The chain recombines TRBV9 with TRBJ2-2; TRBD1 matches 8 bases. The germline CDR1 and CDR2 sequences are SGDLS and YYNGEE. CDR3 length: 15 residues. The V and J ends lost 3 bases and 7 bases, in that order; junction bases with no gene match: 8. The CDR3 DNA is TGTGCCAGCAGCGCGAGGACAGGGTACGTCGGGGAGCTGTTTTTT. Translating it yields CASSARTGYVGELFF.

This rearrangement joins TRBV28 to TRBJ2-1; 8 bases line up with TRBD2. The CDR3 covers 15 residues. Trimming at V came to 3 bases and at J to 5 bases, leaving 6 bases not matched to a gene. The germline V gene has CDR1 MDHEN and CDR2 SYDVKM. CDR3 coding DNA: TGTGCCAGCAGTTTGCGACTAGCGTCTAACAATGAGCAGTTCTTC. Encoded protein: CASSLRLASNNEQFF.

This clone occurred once. The CDR3 loop reads CASSLELAGEDTQYF. DNA for the CDR3: TGTGCCAGCAGCTTGGAACTAGCGGGAGAAGATACGCAGTATTTT. V is TRBV5-4 and J is TRBJ2-3, with 11 bases identical to TRBD2. The germline V gene encodes CDR1 SGHNT and CDR2 YYREEE (reference sequence). The CDR3 runs 15 residues. V shed 0 bases and J 5 bases; nucleotides not matched to a gene: 2.

This clone was counted once. The gene calls are TRBV18 and TRBJ2-1; a weak D match, TRBD2 (6 bases). Germline loops: CDR1 KGHSH, CDR2 LQKENI. The ends were cut back, 3 bases at V and 5 bases at J, with 17 bases in the middle. This CDR3 region has 16 residues. This CDR3 is CASSPPGRTGDNEQFF. CDR3 nucleotide sequence: TGTGCCAGCTCACCCCCAGGGAGAACGGGGGACAATGAGCAGTTCTTC. Combining the CDR3 with reference TRBV18 and TRBJ2-1 gives the whole variable domain NAGVMQNPRHLVRRRGQEARLRCSPMKGHSHVYWYRQLPEEGLKFMVYLQKENIIDESGMPKERFSAEFPKEGPSILRIQQVVRGDSAAYFCASSPPGRTGDNEQFFGPGTRLTVL.

The V gene is TRBV5-1, the J gene TRBJ2-1; possible D gene TRBD2, 5 bases. Looked up from germline, CDR1 is SGHRS and CDR2 is YFSETQ. The V gene lost 7 bases and the J gene lost 5 bases, with 13 bases spanning the gap. This CDR3 spans 13 amino acids. CDR3 region: CASGSYGDNEQFF. DNA of the CDR3: TGCGCCAGCGGATCCTACGGGGACAATGAGCAGTTCTTC.

CDR3 amino acids: CASSPNYEQYF. Here the CDR3 DNA reads TGTGCCAGTAGTCCAAACTACGAGCAGTACTTC. The rearrangement links TRBV19 to TRBJ2-5; no clear D gene. The assigned J gene may be wrong: the sequence end matches TRBJ2-7 better. The CDR3 is 11 amino acids. CDR1 LNHDA and CDR2 SQIVND come from the germline V gene (reference sequence).

This clone was recorded once. This rearrangement joins TRBV7-3 to TRBJ2-5; perhaps TRBD1 as D (6 bases). CDR3 length: 15 residues. Between the trimmed V and J ends, which lost 0 bases and 4 bases, there was a span of 12 bases. Germline V gene data show CDR1 as SGHTA and CDR2 as FQGTGA. The CDR3 bases are TGTGCCAGCAGCTTAACGGGACAAATAGGAGAGACCCAGTACTTC. Its protein is CASSLTGQIGETQYF.

In this sample, this clone turned up a few times. This chain uses TRBV19 with TRBJ2-3; TRBD2 aligns across 11 bases. The ends lost 7 bases at V and 1 base at J; junction bases unmatched: 1. The CDR3 is 14 residues long. CDR1 is LNHDA, CDR2 SQIVND, per germline (reference sequence). This CDR3 is CASMTSGGTDTQYF. The CDR3 nucleotides read TGTGCCAGTATGACTAGCGGGGGCACAGATACGCAGTATTTT.

The chain couples TRBV18 to TRBJ1-5, with D possibly being TRBD1 (5 bases). This CDR3 is built from 15 residues. The germline V gene has CDR1 KGHSH and CDR2 LQKENI. The V and J ends lost 5 bases and 1 base respectively, with 12 bases between them. The CDR3 sequence is CASSFQGRSNQPQHF. The CDR3 region has the DNA TGTGCCAGCTCATTTCAGGGTAGGAGCAATCAGCCCCAGCATTTT. The variable domain in full, completed from reference TRBV18 and TRBJ1-5, reads NAGVMQNPRHLVRRRGQEARLRCSPMKGHSHVYWYRQLPEEGLKFMVYLQKENIIDESGMPKERFSAEFPKEGPSILRIQQVVRGDSAAYFCASSFQGRSNQPQHFGDGTRLSIL.

This clone was seen a single time. The gene calls are TRBV5-6 and TRBJ1-2; 8 nucleotides line up with TRBD1. The CDR3 covers 15 residues. Germline V gene data show CDR1 as SGHDT and CDR2 as YYEEEE. Losses at the gene ends were 4 bases for V and 6 bases for J; bases not matched to a gene: 11. The DNA of the CDR3 is TGTGCCAGCAGCGGGACCCCAGGGGGCGAAAATGGCTACACCTTC. This encodes CASSGTPGGENGYTF.

V and J are TRBV27 and TRBJ2-5, with TRBD1 matching over 9 bases. Germline assignment: CDR1 MNHEY and CDR2 SMNVEV (reference sequence). Unmatched junction bases numbered 5, after V lost 4 bases and J lost 2 bases. The CDR3 extends over 15 amino acids. CDR3 sequence (DNA): TGTGCCAGCAGTTCACTGGGGACAGGGCAAGAGACCCAGTACTTC. It translates to CASSSLGTGQETQYF.

CDR3 protein: CASSHPGQGRTYGYTF. CDR3 DNA: TGCGCCAGCAGCCACCCCGGACAGGGGCGTACCTATGGCTACACCTTC. The genes are TRBV4-1 and TRBJ1-2; TRBD1 matches 9 bases. After removal of 3 bases from V and 4 bases from J, the junction contained 9 bases not matched to a gene. CDR3 length: 16 amino acids. Germline lookup yields CDR1 MGHRA and CDR2 YSYEKL.

The J gene is TRBJ1-1, the V gene TRBV18, with 11 bases matching TRBD1. Germline-derived CDR1 and CDR2 are KGHSH and LQKENI. The J segment lost 4 bases and the V segment lost 3 bases, leaving 7 bases of the junction unmatched. This CDR3 has 16 amino acids. The CDR3 region has the DNA TGTGCCAGCTCACCGTCCCGGGACAGGGGGTCCACTGAAGCTTTCTTT. Protein: CASSPSRDRGSTEAFF.

This chain connects TRBV4-2 to TRBJ2-3; 11 nucleotides align to TRBD2. The CDR3 sequence is 14 residues long. The V segment lost 6 bases and the J segment 2 bases; nucleotides outside the gene matches: 1. Germline values: CDR1 LGHNA, CDR2 YNFKEQ. This CDR3 is CASSSGGDTDTQYF. CDR3 in DNA: TGTGCCAGCAGTAGCGGGGGGGACACAGATACGCAGTATTTT.

The chain has TRBV6-6 and TRBJ1-1, with 7 positions matching TRBD1. V dropped 5 bases and J dropped 8; count of bases not matched to a gene: 14. The CDR3 totals 15 residues. The germline CDR1 and CDR2 sequences are MNHNY and SVGAGI (reference sequence). The CDR3 sequence: CASSPQRQGAREAFF. The CDR3 DNA reads TGTGCCAGCAGTCCGCAGAGACAGGGTGCCCGAGAAGCTTTCTTT.

This clone has just one count. This chain joins TRBV9 and TRBJ2-7, with D possibly matching TRBD2 (6 bases). V was shortened by 3 bases and J by 0 bases, with 13 bases between the two germline ends. From germline, CDR1 is SGDLS and CDR2 YYNGEE. CDR3 length: 15 residues. The CDR3 loop is CASSAAGGTSYEQYF. CDR3 sequence (DNA): TGTGCCAGCAGCGCTGCGGGCGGGACCTCCTACGAGCAGTACTTC.

The rearrangement links TRBV4-1 to TRBJ2-3; D perhaps matches TRBD1 (5 bases). Looked up from germline, CDR1 is MGHRA and CDR2 is YSYEKL. V was clipped by 2 bases and J by 4 bases, with 13 bases between them. This CDR3 has 15 amino acids. The CDR3 sequence: CASSQQGLGADTQYF. CDR3 DNA: TGCGCCAGCAGCCAACAGGGTCTCGGTGCAGATACGCAGTATTTT.

The chain joins TRBV14 to TRBJ2-7; a possible D gene is TRBD1 (5 bases). Trimming left V 1 base short and J 7 bases short, with 11 bases between. The CDR3 is 13 amino acids. The germline gives CDR1 SGHDN, CDR2 FVKESK. CDR3 DNA: TGTGCCAGCAGCCAAGGGATCAGGACAGAGCAGTACTTC. It translates to CASSQGIRTEQYF.

DNA for the CDR3: TGTGCCAGCAGCCCTGACAGGGCAGGATTCTATGGCTACACCTTC. Its protein product is CASSPDRAGFYGYTF. The chain recombines TRBV6-4 with TRBJ1-2; TRBD1 aligns across 7 bases. V trimming: 6 bases; J trimming: 4 bases; junction bases outside the gene matches: 11. CDR1 is MRHNA and CDR2 is SNTAGT in the germline V gene. CDR3 size: 15 residues.

The rearrangement joins TRBV7-3 to TRBJ2-1, with D possibly being TRBD2 (5 bases). Trimming left V 6 bases short and J 4 bases short, with 16 bases between. Per germline, CDR1 SGHTA and CDR2 FQGTGA. This CDR3 has 15 residues. CDR3 bases: TGTGCCAGCAGTAAGGACCCTAGCACATACAATGAGCAGTTCTTC. Translating gives CASSKDPSTYNEQFF.

The chain carries TRBV7-2 and TRBJ2-7, with 9 bases identical to TRBD2. V was pared by 2 bases and J by 5 bases, with 10 bases of the junction left unmatched. CDR3 length: 16 residues. CDR1 is SGHTA and CDR2 is FQGNSA in the germline V gene. The CDR3 bases are TGTGCCAGCAGCTTATGGGCGGGGGGGCATTTCGACGAGCAGTACTTC. It translates to CASSLWAGGHFDEQYF.

The V call is TRBV2, the J call TRBJ1-4; 9 nucleotides agree with TRBD1. CDR1 and CDR2 from the germline V gene are SNHLY and FYNNEI. The CDR3 runs to 16 residues. V shed 3 bases and J 8 bases; nucleotides not matched to a gene: 10. CDR3 amino acids: CASSDGTGTGREKLFF. CDR3 in DNA: TGTGCCAGCAGTGACGGCACCGGGACAGGGAGAGAAAAACTGTTTTTT.